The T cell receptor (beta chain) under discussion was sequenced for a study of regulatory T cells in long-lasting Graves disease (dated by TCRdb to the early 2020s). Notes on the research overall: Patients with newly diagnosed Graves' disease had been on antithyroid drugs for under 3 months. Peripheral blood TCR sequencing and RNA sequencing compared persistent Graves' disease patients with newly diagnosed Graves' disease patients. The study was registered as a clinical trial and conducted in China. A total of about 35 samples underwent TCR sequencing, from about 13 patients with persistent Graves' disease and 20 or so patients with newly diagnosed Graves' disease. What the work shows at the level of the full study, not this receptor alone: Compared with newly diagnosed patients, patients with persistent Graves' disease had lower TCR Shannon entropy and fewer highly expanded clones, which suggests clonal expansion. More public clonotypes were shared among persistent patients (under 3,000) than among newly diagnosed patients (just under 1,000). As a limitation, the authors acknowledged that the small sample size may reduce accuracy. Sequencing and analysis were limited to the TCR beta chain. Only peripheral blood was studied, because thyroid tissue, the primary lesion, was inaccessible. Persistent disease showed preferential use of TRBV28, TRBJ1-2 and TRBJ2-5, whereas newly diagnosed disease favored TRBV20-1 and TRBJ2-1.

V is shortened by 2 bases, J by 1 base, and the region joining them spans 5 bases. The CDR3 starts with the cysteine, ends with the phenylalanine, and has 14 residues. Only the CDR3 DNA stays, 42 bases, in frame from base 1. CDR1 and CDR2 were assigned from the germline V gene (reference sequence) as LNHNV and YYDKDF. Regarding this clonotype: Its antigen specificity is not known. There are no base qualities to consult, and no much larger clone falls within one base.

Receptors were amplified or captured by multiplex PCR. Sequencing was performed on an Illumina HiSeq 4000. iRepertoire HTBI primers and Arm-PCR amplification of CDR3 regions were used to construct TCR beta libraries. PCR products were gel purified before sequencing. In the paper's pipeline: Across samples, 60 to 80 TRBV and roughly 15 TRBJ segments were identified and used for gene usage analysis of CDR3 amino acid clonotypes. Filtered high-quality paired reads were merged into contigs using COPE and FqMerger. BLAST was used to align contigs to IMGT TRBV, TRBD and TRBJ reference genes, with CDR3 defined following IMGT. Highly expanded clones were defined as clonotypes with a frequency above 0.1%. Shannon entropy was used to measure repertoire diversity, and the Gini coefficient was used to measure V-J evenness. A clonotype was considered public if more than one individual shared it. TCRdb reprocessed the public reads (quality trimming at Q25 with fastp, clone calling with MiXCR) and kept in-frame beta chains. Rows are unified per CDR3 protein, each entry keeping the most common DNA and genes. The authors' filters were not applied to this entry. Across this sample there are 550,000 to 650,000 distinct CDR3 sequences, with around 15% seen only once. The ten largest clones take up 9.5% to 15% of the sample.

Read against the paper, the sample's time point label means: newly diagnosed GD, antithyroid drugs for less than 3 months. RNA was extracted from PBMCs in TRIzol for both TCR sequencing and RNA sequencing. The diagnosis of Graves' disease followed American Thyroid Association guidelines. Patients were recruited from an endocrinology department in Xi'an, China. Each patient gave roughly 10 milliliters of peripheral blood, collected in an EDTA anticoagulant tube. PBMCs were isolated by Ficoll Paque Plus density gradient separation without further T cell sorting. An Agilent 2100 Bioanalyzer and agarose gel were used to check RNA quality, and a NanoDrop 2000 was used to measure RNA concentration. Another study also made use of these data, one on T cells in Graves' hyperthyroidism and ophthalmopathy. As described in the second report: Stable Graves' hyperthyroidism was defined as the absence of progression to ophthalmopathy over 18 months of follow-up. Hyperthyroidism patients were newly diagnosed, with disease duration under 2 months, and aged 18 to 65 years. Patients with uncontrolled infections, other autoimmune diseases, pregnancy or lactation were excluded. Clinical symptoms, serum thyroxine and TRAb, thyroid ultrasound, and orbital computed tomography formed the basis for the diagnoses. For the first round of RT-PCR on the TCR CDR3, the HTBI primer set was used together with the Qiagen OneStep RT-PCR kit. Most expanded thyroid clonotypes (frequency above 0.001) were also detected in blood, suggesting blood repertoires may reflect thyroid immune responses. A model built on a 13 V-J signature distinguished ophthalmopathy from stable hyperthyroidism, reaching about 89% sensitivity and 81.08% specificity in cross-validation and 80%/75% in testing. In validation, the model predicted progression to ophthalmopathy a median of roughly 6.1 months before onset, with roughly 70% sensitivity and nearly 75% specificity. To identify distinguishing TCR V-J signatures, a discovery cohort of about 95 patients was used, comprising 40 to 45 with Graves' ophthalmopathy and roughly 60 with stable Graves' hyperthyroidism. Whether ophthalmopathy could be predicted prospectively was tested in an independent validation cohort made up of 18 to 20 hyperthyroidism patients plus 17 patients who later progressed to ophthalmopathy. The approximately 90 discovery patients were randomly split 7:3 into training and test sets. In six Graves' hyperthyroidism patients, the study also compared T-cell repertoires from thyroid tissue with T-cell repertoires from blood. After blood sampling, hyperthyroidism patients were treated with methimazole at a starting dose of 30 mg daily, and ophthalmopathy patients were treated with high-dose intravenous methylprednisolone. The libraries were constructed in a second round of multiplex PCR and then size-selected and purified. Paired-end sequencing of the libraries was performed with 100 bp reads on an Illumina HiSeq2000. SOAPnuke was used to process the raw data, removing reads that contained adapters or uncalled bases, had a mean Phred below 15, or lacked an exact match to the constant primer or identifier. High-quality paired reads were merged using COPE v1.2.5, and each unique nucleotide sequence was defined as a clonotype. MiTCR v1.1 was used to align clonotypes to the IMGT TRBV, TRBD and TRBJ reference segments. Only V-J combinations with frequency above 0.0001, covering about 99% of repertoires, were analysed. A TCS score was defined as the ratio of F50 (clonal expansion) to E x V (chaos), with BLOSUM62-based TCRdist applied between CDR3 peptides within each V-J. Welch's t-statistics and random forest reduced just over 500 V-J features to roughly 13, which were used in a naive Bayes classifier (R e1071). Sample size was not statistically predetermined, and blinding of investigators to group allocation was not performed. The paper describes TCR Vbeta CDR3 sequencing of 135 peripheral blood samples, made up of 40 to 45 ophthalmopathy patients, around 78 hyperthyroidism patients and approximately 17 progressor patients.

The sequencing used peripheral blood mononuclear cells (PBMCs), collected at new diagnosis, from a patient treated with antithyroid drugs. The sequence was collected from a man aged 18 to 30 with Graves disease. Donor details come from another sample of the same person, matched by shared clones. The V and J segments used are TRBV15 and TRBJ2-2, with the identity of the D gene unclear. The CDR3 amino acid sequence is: CATSRTKNTGELFF. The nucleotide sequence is TGTGCCACCAGCAGAACCAAGAACACCGGGGAGCTGTTTTTT.